This T cell receptor beta chain was obtained from a study of blood T cell repertoires in COVID-19. V was trimmed by 5 bases and J by 2 bases, leaving 22 bases between them. CDR1 and CDR2 (germline): SGHTA, FQGTGA. The CDR3 extends over 17 amino acids. In the original processing: How many nucleated cells were present was estimated from reference gene primer amplification. TCRdb keeps only in-frame clones here, not all; method: immunoSEQ multiplex PCR. V and J calls and clone size are as listed in that table; D and trimming were resolved from the DNA. Counted here are under 70,000 clones, approximately 80% occurring once; the ten biggest clones make up around a sixth.

The sequence derives from a man in his fifties or sixties with acute or convalescent COVID-19. Source material: peripheral blood. The chain combines TRBV7-3 with TRBJ2-7, with D possibly matching TRBD2 (5 bases). CDR3 sequence: CASSRERATGSTYEQYF. As DNA, the CDR3 is TGTGCCAGCAGCAGAGAAAGAGCGACGGGAAGCACCTACGAGCAGTACTTC.